This T cell receptor (beta chain) was captured in a study of T cell responses to AZD1222 COVID-19 vaccine. Study-wide points: Most donors were white British and more were female, and clonal diversity was possibly underestimated. It was only after the peak T cell response that any repertoires were sampled.

Clones were read by immunoSEQ multiplex PCR, and TCRdb kept only the in-frame ones, dropping some. The sample lists around 99,000 clones; around 90% were seen once. The CDR3 has 16 residues. Germline values: CDR1 MNHNS, CDR2 SASEGT. V was shortened by 2 bases and J by 1 base, with 11 bases between the two germline ends. As concerns this clone: Its cognate antigen is unknown.

This clonotype was obtained from an adult in good health. The J gene is TRBJ2-2, the V gene TRBV6-1; maybe TRBD1 (5 bases). The sample was peripheral blood, taken on day 0 of AZD1222 vaccination. The CDR3 region is CASSESVQGNTGELFF. CDR3 DNA sequence: TGTGCCAGCAGTGAATCTGTTCAGGGGAACACCGGGGAGCTGTTTTTT.